The present T cell receptor beta chain was sequenced within a study of blood T cell repertoires in COVID-19. Study overall: Material from acute and convalescent COVID-19 was sourced from the United States, Italy and Spain.

This table comes from immunoSEQ multiplex PCR, and its TCRdb copy is limited to in-frame clones, with some not included. The sample includes over 90,000 clones, around nine tenths seen only once; the top ten take around 3%. This CDR3 has 16 residues. The V segment lost 4 bases and the J segment 8 bases; nucleotides outside the gene matches: 12. Germline CDR1 and CDR2: MGHRA and YSYEKL. The TCR comes from a man aged 45-60 years with active or convalescent COVID-19. The material sequenced was peripheral blood. The J gene is TRBJ2-1, the V gene TRBV4-1; TRBD1 matches 9 bases. CDR3 in amino acids: CASSLGDRANLHEQFF. DNA for the CDR3: TGCGCCAGCAGCCTGGGGGACAGGGCAAATCTCCATGAGCAGTTCTTC.